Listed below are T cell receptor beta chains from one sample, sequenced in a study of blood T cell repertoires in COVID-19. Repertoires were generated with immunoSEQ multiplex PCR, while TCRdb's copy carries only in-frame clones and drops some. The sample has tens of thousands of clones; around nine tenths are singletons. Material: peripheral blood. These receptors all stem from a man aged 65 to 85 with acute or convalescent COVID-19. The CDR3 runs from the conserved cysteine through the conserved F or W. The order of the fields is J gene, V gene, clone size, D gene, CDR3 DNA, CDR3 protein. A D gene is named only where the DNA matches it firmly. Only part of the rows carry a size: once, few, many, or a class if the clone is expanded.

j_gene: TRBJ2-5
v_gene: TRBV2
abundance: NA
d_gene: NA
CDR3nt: TGTGCCAGCAGTCCCCAGGGGCAAGAGACCCAGTACTTC
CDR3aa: CASSPQGQETQYF

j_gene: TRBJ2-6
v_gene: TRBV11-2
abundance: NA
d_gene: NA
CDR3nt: TGTGCCAGCACTACGAAACTGGGGGCGAAGGCCCAGGACGTCCTGACTTTC
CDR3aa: CASTTKLGAKAQDVLTF

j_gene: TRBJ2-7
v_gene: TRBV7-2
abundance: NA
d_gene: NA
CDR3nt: TGTGCCAGCAGCTTAACACGAAACGAGCAGTACTTC
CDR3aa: CASSLTRNEQYF

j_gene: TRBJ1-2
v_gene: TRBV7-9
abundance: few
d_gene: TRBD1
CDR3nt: TGTGCCAGCAGCCTAACAGGGGGCGCCCCGGATGGCTACACCTTC
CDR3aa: CASSLTGGAPDGYTF

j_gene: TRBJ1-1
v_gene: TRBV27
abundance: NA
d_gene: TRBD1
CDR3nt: TGTGCCAGCAGTTTATCGTGGGGCAGGGGGACGTTGAACACTGAAGCTTTCTTT
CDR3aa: CASSLSWGRGTLNTEAFF

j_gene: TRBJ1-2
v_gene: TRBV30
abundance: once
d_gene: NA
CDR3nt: TGTGCCTGGAACAGGGCAGGCTATGGCTACACCTTC
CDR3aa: CAWNRAGYGYTF

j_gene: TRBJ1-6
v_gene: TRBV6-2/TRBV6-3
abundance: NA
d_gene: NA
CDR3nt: TGTGCCAGCAGTCCCCGGGCAACGCGGGATAATTCACCCCTCCACTTT
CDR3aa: CASSPRATRDNSPLHF

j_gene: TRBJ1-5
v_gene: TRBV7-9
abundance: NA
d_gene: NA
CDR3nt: TGTGCCAGCAGCTCACAGGGTACTAGTCAGCCCCAGCATTTT
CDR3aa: CASSSQGTSQPQHF

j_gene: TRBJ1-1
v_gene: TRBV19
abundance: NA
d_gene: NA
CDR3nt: TGTGCCAGTAGTATACAGGGGCCTGGGACAGCTTTCTTT
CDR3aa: CASSIQGPGTAFF

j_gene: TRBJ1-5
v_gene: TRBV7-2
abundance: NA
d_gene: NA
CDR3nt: TGTGCCAGCAGCTTAGAAGTCCGGAGGGGTAGCAATCAGCCCCAGCATTTT
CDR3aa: CASSLEVRRGSNQPQHF

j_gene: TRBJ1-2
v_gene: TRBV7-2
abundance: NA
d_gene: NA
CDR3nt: TGTGCCAGCAGCTTAGTGACACCCAATGGCTACACCTTC
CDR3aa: CASSLVTPNGYTF

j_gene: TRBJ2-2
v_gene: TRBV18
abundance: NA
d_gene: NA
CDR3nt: TGTGCCAGCTCACCGGGCAGGGGCAGAACCGGGGAGCTGTTTTTT
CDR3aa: CASSPGRGRTGELFF

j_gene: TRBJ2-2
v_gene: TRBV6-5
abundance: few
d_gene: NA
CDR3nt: TGTGCCAGCCGGGATTATACCGGGGAGCTGTTTTTT
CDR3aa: CASRDYTGELFF

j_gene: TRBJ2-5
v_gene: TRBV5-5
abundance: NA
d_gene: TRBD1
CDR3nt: TGTGCCAGCAGAACAGGGGTTCCTGAGACCCAGTACTTC
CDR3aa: CASRTGVPETQYF

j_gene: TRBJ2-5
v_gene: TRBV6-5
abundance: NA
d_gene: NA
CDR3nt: TGTGCCAGCATACGCAGGGGCCAAGAGACCCAGTACTTC
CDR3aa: CASIRRGQETQYF

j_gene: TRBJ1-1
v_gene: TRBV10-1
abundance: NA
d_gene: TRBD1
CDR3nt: TGCGCCAGCAGGGGGGACCGACCTCCGAGGACAGGGAACACTGAAGCTTTCTTT
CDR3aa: CASRGDRPPRTGNTEAFF

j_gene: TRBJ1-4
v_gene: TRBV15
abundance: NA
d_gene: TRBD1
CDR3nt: TGTGCCACCAGCCACAGGGGCATCCATGACGAAAAACTGTTTTTT
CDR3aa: CATSHRGIHDEKLFF

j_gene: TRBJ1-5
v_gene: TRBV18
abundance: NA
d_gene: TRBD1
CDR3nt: TGTGCCAGCTCAGGGACAGGGAACGATCAGCCCCAGCATTTT
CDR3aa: CASSGTGNDQPQHF

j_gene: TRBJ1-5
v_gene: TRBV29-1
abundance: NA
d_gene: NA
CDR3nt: TGCAGCGTTGGTTGGGTGTTGGGCCAGCCCCAGCATTTT
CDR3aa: CSVGWVLGQPQHF

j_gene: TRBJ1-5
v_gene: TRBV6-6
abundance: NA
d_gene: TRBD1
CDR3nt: TGTGCCAGTACGAGAGCAGGGGGCTACTCTAATCAGCCCCAGCATTTT
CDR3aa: CASTRAGGYSNQPQHF

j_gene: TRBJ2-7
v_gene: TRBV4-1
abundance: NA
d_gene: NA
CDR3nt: TGCGCCAGCAGCCAAGACCCCGGAGGTAGAGAGCAGTACTTC
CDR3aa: CASSQDPGGREQYF

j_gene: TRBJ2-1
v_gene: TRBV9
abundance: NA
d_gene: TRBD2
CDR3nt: TGTGCCAGCAGCCCTAGGGGCCTCTTACTAGCGGGGGACAATGAGCAGTTCTTC
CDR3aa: CASSPRGLLLAGDNEQFF

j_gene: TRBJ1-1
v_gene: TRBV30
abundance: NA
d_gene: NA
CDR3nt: TGTGCCTGGAGTGGCCCTCGACGGGACACTGAAGCTTTCTTT
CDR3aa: CAWSGPRRDTEAFF

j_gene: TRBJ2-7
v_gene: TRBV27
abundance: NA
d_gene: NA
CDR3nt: TGTGCCAGCAGTCCCTCGAACATACTACTCTACGAGCAGTACTTC
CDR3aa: CASSPSNILLYEQYF

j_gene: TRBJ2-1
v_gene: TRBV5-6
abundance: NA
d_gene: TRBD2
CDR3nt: TGTGCCAGCAGCTTTGGAGTGGGTGGGACTAGCGGGAGAATCAATGAGCAGTTCTTC
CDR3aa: CASSFGVGGTSGRINEQFF

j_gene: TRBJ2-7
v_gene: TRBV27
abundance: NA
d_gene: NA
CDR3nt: TGTGCCAGCAGTTTATCTCCGGACAGCACCTACGAGCAGTACTTC
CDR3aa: CASSLSPDSTYEQYF

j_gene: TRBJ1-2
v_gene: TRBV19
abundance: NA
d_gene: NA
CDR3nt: TGTGCCAGTAGCGGTCACGGTAGTGGCTACACCTTC
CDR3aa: CASSGHGSGYTF

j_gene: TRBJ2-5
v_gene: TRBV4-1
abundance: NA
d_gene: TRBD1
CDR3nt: TGCGCCAGCAGTCAATGGACAGGGACGGCCGGAGAGACCCAGTACTTC
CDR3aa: CASSQWTGTAGETQYF

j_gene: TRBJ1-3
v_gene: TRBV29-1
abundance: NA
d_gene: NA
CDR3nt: TGCAGCGTTGAACGTGGAAACACCATATATTTT
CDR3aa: CSVERGNTIYF

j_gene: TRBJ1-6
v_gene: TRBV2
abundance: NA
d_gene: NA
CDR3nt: TGTGCCAGCAGTGAAGAACCACAGGCAAATTCACCCCTCCACTTT
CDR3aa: CASSEEPQANSPLHF

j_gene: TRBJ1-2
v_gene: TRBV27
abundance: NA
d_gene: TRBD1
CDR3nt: TGTGCCAGCAGGGACAGGGATTCGTATGGCTACACCTTC
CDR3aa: CASRDRDSYGYTF

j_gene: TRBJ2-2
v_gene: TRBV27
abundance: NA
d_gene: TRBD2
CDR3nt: TGTGCCAGCAGTGCCGGACTAGCGGGGAACACCGGGGAGCTGTTTTTT
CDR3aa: CASSAGLAGNTGELFF

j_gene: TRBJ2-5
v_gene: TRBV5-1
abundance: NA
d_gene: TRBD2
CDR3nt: TGCGCCAGCAGGCAAGGGACTAGCGGATTAGAGACCCAGTACTTC
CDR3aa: CASRQGTSGLETQYF

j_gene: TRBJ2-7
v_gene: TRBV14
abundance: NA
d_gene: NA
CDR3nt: TGTGCCAGCAGCCAAGATCGTGGGCAGGGGATCTACGAGCAGTACTTC
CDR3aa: CASSQDRGQGIYEQYF

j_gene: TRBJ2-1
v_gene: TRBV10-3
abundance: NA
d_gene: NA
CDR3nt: TGTGCCATCAGTGAGTCGGCAGGATCCTACAATGAGCAGTTCTTC
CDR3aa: CAISESAGSYNEQFF

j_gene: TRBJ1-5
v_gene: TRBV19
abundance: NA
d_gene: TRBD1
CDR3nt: TGTGCCAGTAGTATAGCCCAGGGGGCCCAGCATTTT
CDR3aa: CASSIAQGAQHF

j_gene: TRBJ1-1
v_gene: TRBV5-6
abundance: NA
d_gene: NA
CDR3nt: TGTGCCAGCAGCACCGGGACACCCACGTGGTGGACTGAAGCTTTCTTT
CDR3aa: CASSTGTPTWWTEAFF

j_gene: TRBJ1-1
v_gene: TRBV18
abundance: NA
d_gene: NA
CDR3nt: TGTGCCAGCTCACCAGCAGGGTCTGAAGCTTTCTTT
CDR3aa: CASSPAGSEAFF

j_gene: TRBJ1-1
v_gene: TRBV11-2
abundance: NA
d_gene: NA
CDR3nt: TGTGCCAGCGGTCTGGGCAGGGCGAACACTGAAGCTTTCTTT
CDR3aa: CASGLGRANTEAFF

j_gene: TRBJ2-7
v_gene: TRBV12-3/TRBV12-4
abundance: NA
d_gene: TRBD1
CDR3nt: TGTGCCAGCAGTTTTGGGACAGTCTACGAGCAGTACTTC
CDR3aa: CASSFGTVYEQYF

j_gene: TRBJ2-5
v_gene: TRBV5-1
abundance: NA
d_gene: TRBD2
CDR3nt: TGCGCCAGCAGCCCCCAGCGAGCGGGGGGGTTAGGGACCCAGTACTTC
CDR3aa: CASSPQRAGGLGTQYF

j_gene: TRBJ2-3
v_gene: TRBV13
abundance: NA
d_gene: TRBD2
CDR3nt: TGTGCCAGCAGCTATCGGACTAGCGGCGACACGGATACGCAGTATTTT
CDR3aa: CASSYRTSGDTDTQYF

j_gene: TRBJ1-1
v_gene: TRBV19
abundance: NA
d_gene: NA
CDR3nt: TGTGCCAGCCGAAGACAGGAGAACCCTGAAGCTTTCTTT
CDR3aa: CASRRQENPEAFF

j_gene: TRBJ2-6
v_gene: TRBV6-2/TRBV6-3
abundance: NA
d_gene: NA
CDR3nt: TGTGCCAGCAGTCCACCGAGGGGGGGCGCTGGGGCCAACGTCCTGACTTTC
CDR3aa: CASSPPRGGAGANVLTF

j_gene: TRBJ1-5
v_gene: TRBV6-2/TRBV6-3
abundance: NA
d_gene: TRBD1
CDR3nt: TGTGCCAGCAGTTACTTCCAGGGACAGGGAACCTATAGCAATCAGCCCCAGCATTTT
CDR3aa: CASSYFQGQGTYSNQPQHF

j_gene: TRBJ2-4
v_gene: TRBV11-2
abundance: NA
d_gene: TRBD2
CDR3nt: TGTGCCAGCAGCCGACCGGGACTAGCCGCAACCAAAAACATTCAGTACTTC
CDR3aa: CASSRPGLAATKNIQYF

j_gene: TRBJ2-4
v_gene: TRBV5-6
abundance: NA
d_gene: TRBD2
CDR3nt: TGTGCCAGCAGCTGGGGGGGAACCAAAAACATTCAGTACTTC
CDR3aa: CASSWGGTKNIQYF

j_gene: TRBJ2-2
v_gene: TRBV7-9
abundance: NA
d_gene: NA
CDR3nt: TGTGCCAGCAGCTTAGACGGTTCTAGTTCCGGGGAGCTGTTTTTT
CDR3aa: CASSLDGSSSGELFF

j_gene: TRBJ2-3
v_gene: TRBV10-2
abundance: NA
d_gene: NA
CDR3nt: TGCGCCAGCAGGTCCCGCGGGACTTACACAGATACGCAGTATTTT
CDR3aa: CASRSRGTYTDTQYF

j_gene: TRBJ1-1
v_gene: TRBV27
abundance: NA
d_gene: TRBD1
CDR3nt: TGTGCCAGCAGCTACAGGGGACAGGTTGTCACTGAAGCTTTCTTT
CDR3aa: CASSYRGQVVTEAFF